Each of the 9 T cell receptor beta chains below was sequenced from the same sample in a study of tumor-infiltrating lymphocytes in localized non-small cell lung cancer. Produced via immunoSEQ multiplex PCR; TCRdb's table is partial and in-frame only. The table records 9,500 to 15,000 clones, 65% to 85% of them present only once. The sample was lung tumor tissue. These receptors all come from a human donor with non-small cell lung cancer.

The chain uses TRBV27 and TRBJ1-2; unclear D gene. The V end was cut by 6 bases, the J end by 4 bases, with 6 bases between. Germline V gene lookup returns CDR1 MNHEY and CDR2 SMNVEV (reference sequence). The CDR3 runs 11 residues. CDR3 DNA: TGTGCCAGCAGGCATTCCTATGGCTACACCTTC. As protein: CASRHSYGYTF.

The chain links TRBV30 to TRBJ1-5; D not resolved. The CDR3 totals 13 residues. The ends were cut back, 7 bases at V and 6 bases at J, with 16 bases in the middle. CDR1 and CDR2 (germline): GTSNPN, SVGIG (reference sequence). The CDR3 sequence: CASSGFSGQPQHF. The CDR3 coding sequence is TGTGCCTCCTCGGGCTTCTCGGGTCAGCCCCAGCATTTT.

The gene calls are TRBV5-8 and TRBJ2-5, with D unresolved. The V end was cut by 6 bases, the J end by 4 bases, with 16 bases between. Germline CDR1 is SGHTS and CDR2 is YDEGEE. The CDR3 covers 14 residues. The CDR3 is CASISGPERETQYF. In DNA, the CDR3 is TGTGCCAGCATCTCGGGCCCCGAACGAGAGACCCAGTACTTC.

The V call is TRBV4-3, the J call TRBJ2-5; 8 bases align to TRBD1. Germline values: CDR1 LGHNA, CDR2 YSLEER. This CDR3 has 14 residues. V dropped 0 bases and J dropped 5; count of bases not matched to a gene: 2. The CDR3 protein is CASSQDTGGETQYF. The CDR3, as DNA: TGCGCCAGCAGCCAAGATACAGGGGGGGAGACCCAGTACTTC.

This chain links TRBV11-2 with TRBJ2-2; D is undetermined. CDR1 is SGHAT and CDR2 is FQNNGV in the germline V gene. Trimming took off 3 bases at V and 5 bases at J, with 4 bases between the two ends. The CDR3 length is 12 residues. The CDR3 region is CASSFPTGELFF. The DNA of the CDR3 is TGTGCCAGCAGCTTTCCTACCGGGGAGCTGTTTTTT. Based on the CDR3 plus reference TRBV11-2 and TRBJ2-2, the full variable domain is EAGVAQSPRYKIIEKRQSVAFWCNPISGHATLYWYQQILGQGPKLLIQFQNNGVVDDSQLPKDRFSAERLKGVDSTLKIQPAKLEDSAVYLCASSFPTGELFFGEGSRLTVL.

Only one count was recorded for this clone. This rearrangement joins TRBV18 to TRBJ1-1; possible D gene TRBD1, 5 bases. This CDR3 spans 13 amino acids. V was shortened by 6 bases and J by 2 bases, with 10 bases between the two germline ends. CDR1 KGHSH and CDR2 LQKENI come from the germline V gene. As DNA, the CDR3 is TGTGCCAGCTCGCACGACAGAAACACTGAAGCTTTCTTT. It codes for CASSHDRNTEAFF.

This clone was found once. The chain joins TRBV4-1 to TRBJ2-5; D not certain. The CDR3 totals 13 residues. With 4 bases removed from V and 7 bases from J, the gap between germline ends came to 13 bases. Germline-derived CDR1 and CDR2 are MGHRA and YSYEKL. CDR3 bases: TGCGCCAGCAGCCGCGGTACAGACGTGACCCAGTACTTC. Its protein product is CASSRGTDVTQYF.

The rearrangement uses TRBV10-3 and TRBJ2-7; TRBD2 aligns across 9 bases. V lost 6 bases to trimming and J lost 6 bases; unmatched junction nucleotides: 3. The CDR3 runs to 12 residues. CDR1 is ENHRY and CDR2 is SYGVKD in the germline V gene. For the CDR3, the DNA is TGTGCCATCAGCAATAGCGGGGGCGAGCAGTACTTC. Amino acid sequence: CAISNSGGEQYF.

The CDR3 protein is CASSLVGLENGYTF. The CDR3 DNA is TGTGCCAGCAGCTTGGTGGGGTTGGAGAATGGCTACACCTTC. The chain is built from TRBV5-6 and TRBJ1-2; D remains ambiguous. Germline values: CDR1 SGHDT, CDR2 YYEEEE. The CDR3 spans 14 residues. Deletions cut 0 bases from V and 6 bases from J, with 12 bases between.